The clone carrying this T cell receptor beta chain was detected a few times. Antigen specificity is unknown. A multiplex PCR was run with 60 Vbeta primers and 13 Jbeta primers. TCRdb's copy holds only in-frame clones and misses some; the assay was immunoSEQ multiplex PCR. The sample lists more than 150,000 clones; about 85% were seen once. The CDR3 runs 14 residues. Per germline, CDR1 LNHDA and CDR2 SQIVND (reference sequence). With V trimmed by 6 bases and J by 5 bases, 9 bases remained unmatched. This entry belongs to a study of cytomegalovirus exposure and HLA in healthy donors. Study-level background: Findings of an earlier analysis included about 120 million unique TCR beta sequences from 200 million or so T cells. Study-wide findings and caveats: An observed cluster of highly shared sequence variants was recorded as a likely sequencing artifact. TCR beta V- and J-gene trimming was later associated with a missense DCLRE1C variant. On later analysis, the bulk of CMV-associated TCR beta chains appeared to be HLA-restricted.

Sequencing was performed on PBMCs. The sequence derives from a girl aged 10 to 17 in good health and CMV-seropositive. This sequence joins TRBV19 and TRBJ2-5; 7 bases align to TRBD2. The CDR3 is CASSPLTGGETQYF. The CDR3 nucleotides are TGTGCCAGTAGCCCTCTGACGGGAGGCGAGACCCAGTACTTC.